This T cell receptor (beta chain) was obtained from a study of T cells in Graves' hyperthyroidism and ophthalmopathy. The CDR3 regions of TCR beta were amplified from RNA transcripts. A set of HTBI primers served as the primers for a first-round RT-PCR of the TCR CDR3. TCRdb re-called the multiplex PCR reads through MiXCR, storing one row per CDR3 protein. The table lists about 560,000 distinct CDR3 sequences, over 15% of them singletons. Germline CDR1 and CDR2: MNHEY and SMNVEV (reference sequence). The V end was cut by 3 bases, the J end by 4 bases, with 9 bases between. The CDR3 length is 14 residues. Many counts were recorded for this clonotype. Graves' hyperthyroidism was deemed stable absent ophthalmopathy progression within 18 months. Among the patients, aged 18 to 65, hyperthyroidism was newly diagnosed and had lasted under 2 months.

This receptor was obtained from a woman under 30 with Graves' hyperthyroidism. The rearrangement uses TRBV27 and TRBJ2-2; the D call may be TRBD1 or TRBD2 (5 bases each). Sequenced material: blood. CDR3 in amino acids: CASSFRDGTGELFF. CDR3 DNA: TGTGCCAGCAGTTTTAGGGACGGCACCGGGGAGCTGTTTTTT.